This T cell receptor (beta chain) came from a study of blood T cell repertoires in COVID-19. V gave up 2 bases and J gave up 0 bases, with 8 bases separating them. Germline assignment: CDR1 LGHDT and CDR2 YNNKEL (reference sequence). The CDR3 has 14 residues. Per the study methods: Scientists estimated how many nucleated cells there were by amplifying reference gene primers. Clones were read by immunoSEQ multiplex PCR, and TCRdb kept only the in-frame ones, dropping some. V, J and clone size were drawn from that table, and D and trimming were deduced from the DNA. This table holds about 120,000 clones, 80% found once.

The clonotype originates from a man in his sixties or seventies with acute or convalescent COVID-19. The chain has TRBV3-1 (or the pseudogene TRBV3-2) and TRBJ2-7; no clear D gene. Sequenced material: peripheral blood. Here the CDR3 reads CASSQSYSSYEQYF. CDR3 nucleotides: TGTGCCAGCAGCCAATCCTACAGCTCCTACGAGCAGTACTTC.